These 9 T cell receptor beta chains were sequenced from one sample in a study of OX40 agonist ivuxolimab in advanced cancers. Libraries were prepared by immunoSEQ multiplex PCR; TCRdb keeps only in-frame clonotypes and omits some of them. The data contain more than 55,000 clones, less than 85% of them singletons. The material sequenced was CD4+ or CD8+ T cells sorted from blood, taken in a trial of the OX40 agonist ivuxolimab. The receptors were sampled from an adult with an advanced solid tumor such as melanoma, head and neck, liver or kidney cancer.

The chain joins TRBV7-9 to TRBJ2-2, with D uncertain. Germline-derived CDR1 and CDR2 are SEHNR and FQNEAQ (reference sequence). The CDR3 covers 16 residues. The V gene lost 1 base and the J gene lost 2 bases, with 11 bases spanning the gap. DNA for the CDR3: TGTGCCAGCAGCTTAGTTCCTCGTCCAAACACCGGGGAGCTGTTTTTT. Protein sequence: CASSLVPRPNTGELFF.

The sample holds one count of this clone. The CDR3 sequence is CASSRLQGSENTIYF. The CDR3 DNA reads as TGTGCCAGCAGCCGATTACAGGGATCGGAAAACACCATATATTTT. V and J are TRBV5-4 and TRBJ1-3; tentative D call: TRBD1 (6 bases). V was cut by 4 bases and J by 6 bases, with 17 bases left in between. Per the germline V gene, CDR1 is SGHNT and CDR2 is YYREEE (reference sequence). CDR3 size: 15 residues. Full variable domain (outside the CDR3, taken from reference TRBV5-4 and TRBJ1-3): ETGVTQSPTHLIKTRGQQVTLRCSSQSGHNTVSWYQQALGQGPQFIFQYYREEENGRGNFPPRFSGLQFPNYSSELNVNALELDDSALYLCASSRLQGSENTIYFGEGSWLTVV.

J is TRBJ2-5 and V is TRBV7-3; TRBD1 is a possible D gene (8 bases). The germline V and J ends were trimmed by 6 bases and 4 bases, with 24 bases remaining between them. CDR3 length: 17 amino acids. Germline loops: CDR1 SGHTA, CDR2 FQGTGA. CDR3: CASSLAGRGLGGETQYF. CDR3 coding DNA: TGTGCCAGCAGTTTAGCGGGCAGGGGGCTGGGAGGAGAGACCCAGTACTTC. The entire variable domain, with the rest obtained from reference TRBV7-3 and TRBJ2-5, is as follows: GAGVSQTPSNKVTEKGKYVELRCDPISGHTALYWYRQSLGQGPEFLIYFQGTGAADDSGLPNDRFFAVRPEGSVSTLKIQRTERGDSAVYLCASSLAGRGLGGETQYFGPGTRLLVL.

The chain has TRBV28 and TRBJ2-1; no clear D. The CDR3 consists of 12 residues. Per the germline V gene, CDR1 is MDHEN and CDR2 is SYDVKM. Trimming stripped 8 bases from V and 4 bases from J, with 9 bases between. The CDR3 spells CASDSQYNEQFF. DNA of the CDR3: TGTGCCAGCGATTCCCAGTACAATGAGCAGTTCTTC. Full variable domain (remainder filled in from reference TRBV28 and TRBJ2-1): DVKVTQSSRYLVKRTGEKVFLECVQDMDHENMFWYRQDPGLGLRLIYFSYDVKMKEKGDIPEGYSVSREKKERFSLILESASTNQTSMYLCASDSQYNEQFFGPGTRLTVL.

A few counts support this clone. The DNA for the CDR3 is TGTGCCAGCAGCGCCCGCCAGGGGGCGCAATACGAGCAGTACTTC. It codes for CASSARQGAQYEQYF. The V gene is TRBV9, the J gene TRBJ2-7; 8 nucleotides agree with TRBD1. V lost 3 bases and J lost 4; bases outside the gene matches: 9. Germline V gene data show CDR1 as SGDLS and CDR2 as YYNGEE. The CDR3 is 15 residues long.

This clone showed up just once. V gene TRBV10-1 combines with J gene TRBJ1-4, with a possible D match to TRBD1 (6 bases). Germline V CDR1 and CDR2: WNHNN, SYGVQD (reference sequence). CDR3 length: 12 residues. Trimming shortened V by 6 bases and J by 5 bases, and 7 bases separated the two germline ends. CDR3 loop: CASSQGNEKLFF. CDR3 sequence (DNA): TGCGCCAGCAGCCAGGGGAATGAAAAACTGTTTTTT.

This chain joins TRBV6-1 and TRBJ1-2, with TRBD1 matching over 12 bases. V lost 5 bases, J lost 5 bases, and 6 bases stayed unmatched. Germline V lookup: CDR1 MNHNS, CDR2 SASEGT. The CDR3 length is 15 residues. CDR3 amino acids: CASSFRDRGHYGYTF. CDR3 nucleotide sequence: TGTGCCAGCAGTTTTCGGGACAGGGGGCATTATGGCTACACCTTC.

The chain recombines TRBV7-6 with TRBJ1-4, with D uncertain. The CDR3 has 13 amino acids. The V and J ends lost 2 bases and 4 bases respectively, with 5 bases between them. CDR1 is SGHVS and CDR2 is FNYEAQ in the germline V gene. In nucleotides, the CDR3 is TGTGCCAGCAGCTTAAGGGTTAATGAAAAACTGTTTTTT. Translating it yields CASSLRVNEKLFF. The whole variable domain, remainder taken from reference TRBV7-6 and TRBJ1-4, is GAGVSQSPRYKVTKRGQDVALRCDPISGHVSLYWYRQALGQGPEFLTYFNYEAQQDKSGLPNDRFSAERPEGSISTLTIQRTEQRDSAMYRCASSLRVNEKLFFGSGTQLSVL.

This chain joins TRBV7-2 and TRBJ2-5, with TRBD2 matching over 8 bases. Germline assignment: CDR1 SGHTA and CDR2 FQGNSA. The CDR3 runs to 15 residues. J gave up 2 bases and V 3 bases, and 5 bases lay outside the gene matches. CDR3: CASSFQGLEQETQYF. CDR3 nucleotide sequence: TGTGCCAGCAGCTTCCAGGGACTAGAACAAGAGACCCAGTACTTC.